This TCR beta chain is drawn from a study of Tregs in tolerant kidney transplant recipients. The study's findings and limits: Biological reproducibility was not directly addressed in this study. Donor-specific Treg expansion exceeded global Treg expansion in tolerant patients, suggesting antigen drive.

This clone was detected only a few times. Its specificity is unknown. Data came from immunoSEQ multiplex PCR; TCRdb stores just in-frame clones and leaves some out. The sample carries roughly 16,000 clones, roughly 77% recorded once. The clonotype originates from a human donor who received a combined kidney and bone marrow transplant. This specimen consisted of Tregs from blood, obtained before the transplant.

In DNA form, the CDR3 reads TGTGCCAGCAGTGGGACAAAAAACACTGAAGCTTTCTTT. It is translated as CASSGTKNTEAFF. This chain joins TRBV2 and TRBJ1-1, with D possibly being TRBD1 (5 bases). V was pared by 4 bases and J by 2 bases, with 8 bases between. This CDR3 region has 13 residues. Germline V lookup: CDR1 SNHLY, CDR2 FYNNEI.